Listed here are 16 T cell receptor beta chains from one sample, sequenced in a study of blood T cell repertoires in COVID-19. TCRdb's copy holds only in-frame clones and misses some; the assay was immunoSEQ multiplex PCR. The table shows some 250,000 clones, with around nine tenths occurring only once. Sequencing input: peripheral blood. These receptors were obtained from a woman aged 35 to 49 who had recovered from COVID-19.

This clone appeared a few times. This chain uses TRBV11-3 with TRBJ2-2; 10 nucleotides align to TRBD1. The germline V gene encodes CDR1 SGHNT and CDR2 YENEEA. The CDR3 totals 15 residues. Trimming at V came to 5 bases and at J to 10 bases, leaving 10 bases not matched to a gene. In nucleotides, the CDR3 is TGTGCCAGCAGCCCATGGACAGGGGGTTTTTCGGAGCTGTTTTTT. It codes for CASSPWTGGFSELFF.

The CDR3 bases are TGTGCCAGCGGCCACTATGGCTACACCTTC. Amino acids: CASGHYGYTF. The V call is TRBV7-9, the J call TRBJ1-2; D is uncertain. CDR1 and CDR2 from the germline V gene are SEHNR and FQNEAQ (reference sequence). CDR3 length: 10 residues. The germline V and J ends were trimmed by 8 bases and 3 bases, with 4 bases remaining between them.

The chain recombines TRBV28 with TRBJ1-1; TRBD1 matches at 8 bases. This CDR3 has 13 residues. Germline loops: CDR1 MDHEN, CDR2 SYDVKM. Trimming cost V 6 bases and J 13 bases; bases outside gene matches: 13. This CDR3 is CASSPPQGGRGFF. In DNA form, the CDR3 reads TGTGCCAGCAGCCCCCCACAGGGGGGTCGTGGTTTCTTT.

This chain joins TRBV11-2 and TRBJ1-4; D gene unclear. The V gene's germline CDR1 is SGHAT and CDR2 FQNNGV. CDR3 size: 14 residues. Trimming took 3 bases from V and 6 from J, leaving 11 bases between them. This CDR3 is CASSLSGRDEKLFF. DNA of the CDR3: TGTGCCAGCAGCTTGTCTGGGCGGGATGAAAAACTGTTTTTT.

The chain employs TRBV6-2 or TRBV6-3 and TRBJ2-1; D might be TRBD2 (6 bases). V was clipped by 2 bases and J by 2 bases, with 16 bases between them. Germline V gene lookup returns CDR1 MNHEY and CDR2 SVGEGT. The CDR3 sequence is 17 residues long. The CDR3 nucleotides are TGTGCCAGCAGTTACCCGAAAGGGAGGCCCCCCTACAATGAGCAGTTCTTC. Translation gives CASSYPKGRPPYNEQFF.

The chain uses TRBV3-1 (or the pseudogene TRBV3-2) and TRBJ2-1, with 7 bases that match TRBD2. The CDR3 has 15 residues. Trimming cost V 2 bases and J 0 bases; bases outside gene matches: 1. In germline, CDR1 is LGHDT, CDR2 YNNKEL (reference sequence). CDR3 bases: TGTGCCAGCAGCCAAAGCGGGGCCTCCTACAATGAGCAGTTCTTC. Amino acid sequence: CASSQSGASYNEQFF.

CDR3 sequence (DNA): TGTGCCAGCAGACCGGCCTCGGGCACCGGGGAGCTGTTTTTT. This codes for CASRPASGTGELFF. The chain couples TRBV25-1 to TRBJ2-2; no clear D gene. The CDR3 totals 14 residues. CDR1 MGHDK and CDR2 SYGVNS come from the germline V gene. Between the trimmed V and J ends, which lost 6 bases and 4 bases, there was a span of 12 bases.

CDR3 nucleotides: TGTGCCAGCAGCCGCCCGGGGGGCTCCTACGAGCAGTACTTC. This translates into CASSRPGGSYEQYF. The V gene is TRBV5-6, the J gene TRBJ2-7; TRBD2 matches 7 bases. J gave up 0 bases and V 4 bases, and 4 bases lay outside the gene matches. The CDR3 is made up of 14 amino acids. The germline gives CDR1 SGHDT, CDR2 YYEEEE.

V usage is TRBV29-1 and J usage is TRBJ2-5; possible D gene TRBD2, 6 bases. Per the germline V gene, CDR1 is SQVTM and CDR2 is ANQGSEA. V shed 1 base and J shed 5 bases, with 11 bases lying between them. This CDR3 comprises 13 residues. The CDR3 coding sequence is TGCAGCGTTGAAGTTGGCGGGGAGGAGACCCAGTACTTC. Translating it yields CSVEVGGEETQYF.

Concerning this clone itself: Distinct nucleotide sequences in the sample also encode this CDR3. The chain recombines TRBV7-3 with TRBJ1-1; TRBD1 matches at 10 bases. The trim removed 5 bases at V and 4 bases at J, leaving 4 bases unmatched. This CDR3 is built from 14 residues. The V gene's germline CDR1 is SGHTA and CDR2 FQGTGA. CDR3 sequence: CASSPGTGATEAFF. The CDR3 DNA reads as TGTGCCAGCAGCCCAGGGACAGGGGCCACTGAAGCTTTCTTT.

The V and J genes are TRBV19 and TRBJ2-3, with a weak D call TRBD2 (6 bases). This CDR3 is built from 16 residues. Trimming left V 5 bases short and J 2 bases short, with 17 bases between. The germline V gene encodes CDR1 LNHDA and CDR2 SQIVND (reference sequence). The CDR3 is CASSARWGGITDTQYF. In nucleotides, the CDR3 is TGTGCCAGTAGTGCCCGATGGGGCGGGATCACAGATACGCAGTATTTT. The full variable domain, completed using reference TRBV19 and TRBJ2-3, is DGGITQSPKYLFRKEGQNVTLSCEQNLNHDAMYWYRQDPGQGLRLIYYSQIVNDFQKGDIAEGYSVSREKKESFPLTVTSAQKNPTAFYLCASSARWGGITDTQYFGPGTRLTVL.

The genes are TRBV9 and TRBJ2-7, with TRBD1 matching 11 bases. Germline CDR1 SGDLS, CDR2 YYNGEE. The CDR3 loop spans 16 amino acids. Trimming took 0 bases from V and 3 from J; bases not matched to a gene: 5. The CDR3 DNA reads TGTGCCAGCAGCGTAGGAGGGACAGGGGGTCTCTACGAGCAGTACTTC. Protein: CASSVGGTGGLYEQYF.

The chain is built from TRBV29-1 and TRBJ1-1; the D gene is possibly TRBD1 (5 bases). From germline, CDR1 is SQVTM and CDR2 ANQGSEA. The CDR3 extends over 12 amino acids. The V end was cut by 4 bases, the J end by 5 bases, with 11 bases between. The CDR3 DNA reads TGCAGCGTTGGGCGGGGGGGGACTGAAGCTTTCTTT. The encoded protein is CSVGRGGTEAFF.

The chain recombines TRBV6-5 with TRBJ2-7, with 7 bases fitting TRBD2. J was trimmed by 9 bases and V by 2 bases; bases with no gene match: 4. Germline V lookup: CDR1 MNHEY, CDR2 SVGAGI. This CDR3 is built from 12 residues. CDR3 nucleotides: TGTGCCAGCAGTTACGCCCGGGGGGTGCAGTACTTC. Protein: CASSYARGVQYF.

The chain has TRBV6-2 or TRBV6-3 and TRBJ1-1; 8 positions match TRBD1. The CDR3 is 19 residues long. The trim removed 0 bases at V and 6 bases at J, leaving 18 bases unmatched. CDR1 and CDR2 from the germline V gene are MNHEY and SVGEGT. Here the CDR3 reads CASSYSMFADRVVEAEAFF. CDR3 nucleotide sequence: TGTGCCAGCAGTTACTCGATGTTTGCGGACAGGGTGGTAGAGGCTGAAGCTTTCTTT.

The chain couples TRBV25-1 to TRBJ1-2; no firm D call. V was shortened by 4 bases and J by 2 bases, with 5 bases between the two germline ends. The CDR3 runs to 12 residues. Germline-derived CDR1 and CDR2 are MGHDK and SYGVNS. CDR3: CASSAGNYGYTF. The CDR3 DNA reads as TGTGCCAGCAGTGCCGGGAACTATGGCTACACCTTC.